Below, one T cell receptor (beta chain) is given with its context. The specificity of this receptor is unknown. The record has no base qualities; no much larger clone is one base away. In total, roughly 670 healthy bone marrow donors made up the cohort. All cohort members were sampled while nominally healthy, although unrecorded immune exposures were likely present. The donor tested CMV seronegative, placing the donor among the 350 to 400 seronegative members of the cohort. A peripheral blood sample was provided by each donor, and peripheral blood mononuclear cells were used for TCR beta sequencing. The Qiagen DNeasy Blood Extraction Kit was used to extract genomic DNA from the blood cell samples. The library was made by the immunoSEQ multiplex PCR assay. The multiplex PCR relied on a mix of 60 forward primers for TCR Vbeta segments and 13 reverse primers for TCR Jbeta segments. The CDR3 region of rearranged TCR beta genes was amplified from genomic DNA by a multiplex PCR assay. The amplified TCR beta libraries were sequenced on the Illumina HiSeq System as 87-base-pair reads. The study's own analysis went as follows. In a later analysis, some 80 million unique TCR beta chains were counted across the roughly 700 repertoires, and roughly 11 million of these chains were shared by at least two donors. To remove PCR and sequencing errors, raw reads were error-corrected and collapsed into unique sequences using a nearest-neighbor algorithm that merged closely related sequences. Alignment of CDR3 sequences to IMGT reference sequences was used to assign V, D and J gene segments. For a sequence to be retained, at least a six-nucleotide match to both a V gene segment and a J gene segment was required. Rearrangements were classified as productive when the CDR3 lacked stop codons and remained in frame with V and J, and all other rearrangements were classified as non-productive. Following IMGT convention, CDR3 was defined as the stretch from the second conserved V-encoded cysteine up to the conserved J-encoded phenylalanine. The earlier analysis of fewer than 750 of the donors excluded sequences that lacked an unambiguous match to a single V gene segment. In an earlier analysis of approximately 500 of the donors, a V segment was called functional when productive rearrangements were above 56.7%, and segregating when the standard deviation between donors exceeded 5%. A statistical classification framework was built to diagnose cytomegalovirus status from the catalog of TCR beta chain sequences. V and J gene assignment, in a later analysis, came from comparing TCR nucleotide sequences with IMGT/GENE-DB human TR gene sequences. In a later analysis, CDR3 sequences and most-parsimonious VDJ recombination scenarios were assigned using the TCRdist pipeline. In a later analysis, every TCR beta chain was defined by the combination of its CDR3 amino acid sequence and its V-gene family, and reads without a unique V-gene family were dropped. As a way to deal with suspected cross-contamination and a sequencing artifact, a later analysis dropped nearly 600 nucleotide sequences that were highly shared and had low generation probability. In a later analysis, a clonal expansion index was calculated for each public chain from normalized within-repertoire ranks of inferred template counts. Generation probabilities in a later analysis came from a VDJ recombination model fitted to out-of-frame rearrangements, and those results were checked against IGoR. A later analysis scored TCR-TCR, TCR-HLA and TCR-CMV co-occurrence with hypergeometric tests, applying a repertoire-size bias correction to TCR pairs. In a later analysis, false discovery rates were estimated by permuting HLA or CMV assignments 20 times. A later analysis grouped co-occurring TCRs with DBSCAN, adding TCRdist sequence similarity when clustering within HLA-allele-positive subsets. For co-occurrence clustering, repertoires with fewer than 30,000 or more than 120,000 public chains were excluded, along with 4 to 6 repertoires with anomalous nucleotide sharing. Drawn from immuneACCESS, this table holds only the in-frame rearrangements with V and J called that TCRdb kept. Clones are partly lost; checked studies trace under half to an unresolved V gene and leave the rest unexplained. The V and J calls and clone size come from that table; D and trimming were worked out from the DNA. The sample records about 160,000 clones, roughly 76% of which are singletons. The biggest ten clones account for around 13% of the sample.

At the junction V is shortened by 3 bases and J by 2 bases, with 8 bases in between. The CDR3 sequence holds 15 residues, the cysteine and phenylalanine included. Left in the record is the CDR3 DNA by itself, 45 bases read in frame from the first base. From the germline V gene (reference sequence), CDR1 is PRHDT and CDR2 is FYEKMQ. This specimen comes from a study of cytomegalovirus exposure and HLA in healthy donors (TCRdb year 2017). About the study as a whole: An earlier analysis of fewer than 750 of the donors reported 276 Gb of sequence data and roughly 120 million unique TCR beta sequences obtained from roughly 180 million T cells. About 300 gigabases of sequencing data and about 92 million unique TCR sequences made up an early release that covered 500 to 700 HLA-typed donors. The number of donors typed differed by locus, with about 629-630 for A, B, C, DRB1 and DQB1, 522 for DQA1, some 570 for DPA1, and 400 to 490 for DPB1. Alongside the repertoire data, information on donor age, sex, ethnicity and CMV serostatus was compiled. Several DR-DQ haplotypes were treated as single units for association and clustering because of strong linkage in the cohort. In addition to the first cohort of 500 to 850 subjects, a separate validation cohort of 130 or so different subjects was used. Rather than using new phenotypic data, the later analysis identified candidate immune exposures from TCR beta sequences and from how often those sequences occurred across donors. To study patterns of TCR occurrence, a later analysis re-analyzed previously published TCR beta repertoires from 600 to 750 donors and added high-resolution HLA genotyping. In an earlier analysis of several hundred of the donors, high-throughput TCR beta sequencing was used to judge whether each TCR beta V gene segment behaved as functional or pseudogenic. In a later genetic analysis, genome-wide SNP genotypes for about 55% of the 666 donors were used, and that subset was treated as a discovery cohort. High-throughput TCR immunosequencing, statistical association of individual TCRs with disease status, and machine learning were combined to predict cytomegalovirus infection status. Across some 400 genotyped donors of the cohort, an average of about 220,000 unique TCR beta nucleotide sequences per donor were sequenced, and roughly 20% of those sequences were non-productive. The study aimed to test whether cataloging public T cell receptors could reveal signatures of past pathogen exposure. HLA typing covered class I and class II loci at four-digit resolution. All discovery cohort repertoires had been generated using a single sequencing platform. The study used immunosequencing to profile the T cell repertoires of 600 to 850 subjects and linked those repertoires to cytomegalovirus serostatus. Among the roughly 400 genotyped donors, approximately 76% belonged to the genetic ancestry cluster associated with self-reported Caucasian donors. Paper-wide results and their limitations: A later genetic analysis associated a missense DCLRE1C variant with V-gene and J-gene trimming of TCR beta chains, and an independent cohort replicated the association. According to a later analysis, most CMV-associated TCR beta chains appeared to be HLA-restricted, and the HLA associations seemed to be driven largely by CMV exposure. Presence/absence analyses assumed roughly uniform sequencing depth across donors, an assumption that may not hold. According to a later analysis, parvovirus B19, influenza, CMV and Epstein-Barr virus appeared linked to several top co-occurrence clusters. A later analysis associated about 17,000 TCR beta sequences with specific HLA alleles at a false discovery rate of 0.05. In both the original and validation cohorts, the classifier was reported to diagnose cytomegalovirus status with high specificity and sensitivity. The study listed over 150 TCR beta chains as associated with cytomegalovirus. CMV serostatus was the only immune exposure information available for the cohort. A cluster of highly shared sequence variants was judged likely to be a technical artifact of the sequencing pipeline. Because counts were too low, about 17 rarely observed V segments, including chromosome 9 orphons, were excluded from the earlier analysis of roughly 580 of the donors. Linkage disequilibrium might explain the correlated functional status among segregating V segments, but an unknown experimental factor could not be excluded. This cohort had only TCR beta chains sequenced, and the lack of alpha or paired-chain data limited which features could be detected. HLA typing was unavailable for some donors at each locus, so association tests used only the typed subset. In an earlier analysis of approximately 590 of the donors, most TCR beta V segments appeared in productive rearrangements about 87% or about 30% of the time, broadly matching IMGT annotations. Three of the identified cytomegalovirus-associated TCR beta chains were confirmed in vitro to be specific for cytomegalovirus antigens. Compared with the roughly 700-donor mean, donors in an Asian-associated ancestry cluster had fewer N-insertions in productive TCRs, according to a later genetic analysis. When HLA alleles, especially DR and DQ, strongly co-occurred, attributing TCR associations to individual alleles was difficult. In a later analysis, HLA-associated TCR beta chains were found to be more clonally expanded and to have lower generation probabilities than equally common non-associated chains. Most TCR sequences were seen in very few donors, while some public TCRs were found in many individuals. The 87-base-pair reads could not distinguish some IMGT-functional V segments, including TRBV6-2 and TRBV6-3, so those segments were excluded. A further reported finding was that TCR beta sequences accurately predicted the HLA-A and HLA-B alleles for most subjects in the first cohort. It was suggested by the authors that the approach could potentially be generalized to other disease states and immunological phenotypes. In a later analysis, TCR association rates were found to vary across HLA loci, with the most associated TCRs seen for DRB1 alleles and the fewest for HLA-C alleles.

Sequences were obtained from PBMCs. The sequence is built from TRBV13 and TRBJ1-6; the D gene is perhaps TRBD1, from 6 matching bases. This clonotype was sampled from a woman aged 45-65 years in good health and CMV-seronegative. The DNA reads as follows: TGTGCCAGCAGCTTTACAGGGACCTATAATTCACCCCTCCACTTT. Translation gives CASSFTGTYNSPLHF.